Listed here are 20 T cell receptor beta chains from one sample, sequenced in a study of identical twins. TCRdb ran MiXCR on the 5' RACE reads and lists one entry per CDR3 protein. Of fewer than 900,000 distinct CDR3 sequences listed, 21% are singletons. This sample also appeared in a second study, on T cells expressing NK-cell markers.

The sequencing sample was made of PBMCs. These receptors all come from a woman in her late teens or twenties in good health.

This clonotype was counted a few times. The rearrangement links TRBV5-1 to TRBJ2-7; the D is unclear. Trimming cost V 2 bases and J 3 bases, with 12 bases left between them. Per the germline V gene, CDR1 is SGHRS and CDR2 is YFSETQ. The CDR3 extends over 14 amino acids. The CDR3 region is CASSFDLVDYEQYF. The CDR3, as DNA: TGCGCCAGCAGCTTTGACTTGGTTGACTACGAGCAGTACTTC.

The gene calls are TRBV15 and TRBJ2-5; no reliable D call. Germline-derived CDR1 and CDR2 are LNHNV and YYDKDF (reference sequence). The CDR3 consists of 17 residues. V lost 0 bases, J lost 4 bases, and 18 bases lay in between. DNA of the CDR3: TGTGCCACCAGCAGAGATCTTTTAACAGCGATCCGAGAGACCCAGTACTTC. It is translated as CATSRDLLTAIRETQYF. The full variable domain, with the rest looked up from reference TRBV15 and TRBJ2-5, is DAMVIQNPRYQVTQFGKPVTLSCSQTLNHNVMYWYQQKSSQAPKLLFHYYDKDFNNEADTPDNFQSRRPNTSFCFLDIRSPGLGDTAMYLCATSRDLLTAIRETQYFGPGTRLLVL.

The chain carries TRBV7-2 and TRBJ2-7, with 12 bases aligning to TRBD2. Germline CDR1 and CDR2: SGHTA and FQGNSA. V lost 1 base and J lost 4; bases outside the gene matches: 5. The CDR3 totals 16 residues. CDR3 sequence: CASSLGTGTSGYEQYF. The CDR3 DNA sequence: TGTGCCAGCAGCTTAGGGACTGGGACTAGCGGGTACGAGCAGTACTTC.

J is TRBJ2-7 and V is TRBV20-1; 7 bases fit TRBD2. J lost 0 bases, V lost 6 bases, and 14 bases had no gene match. The CDR3 has 16 residues. The germline V gene has CDR1 DFQATT and CDR2 SNEGSKA (reference sequence). As DNA, the CDR3 is TGCAGTGCCCAGGGCGCCGCGGGGGATAGCTCCTACGAGCAGTACTTC. Translating it yields CSAQGAAGDSSYEQYF.

This clonotype was counted at least ten times. The chain combines TRBV20-1 with TRBJ1-5, with D perhaps matching TRBD1 (6 bases). The CDR3 has 13 amino acids. Germline V gives CDR1 DFQATT, CDR2 SNEGSKA (reference sequence). Trimming cost V 3 bases and J 6 bases, with 12 bases left between them. CDR3 nucleotide sequence: TGCAGTGCTAGTTCAGGGGAGGCTCAGCCCCAGCATTTT. Protein product: CSASSGEAQPQHF.

This clonotype turned up a few times. The V and J genes are TRBV29-1 and TRBJ1-6; no reliable D call. The CDR3 is made up of 13 amino acids. Germline V gene lookup returns CDR1 SQVTM and CDR2 ANQGSEA. The germline V and J ends were trimmed by 6 bases and 8 bases, with 14 bases remaining between them. As DNA, the CDR3 is TGCAGCGTCCAGGACGGCCGACATTCACCCCTCCACTTT. Encoded protein: CSVQDGRHSPLHF.

The table lists this clonotype with a few counts. The rearrangement uses TRBV3-1 and TRBJ1-6, with 7 bases that match TRBD1. This CDR3 spans 14 amino acids. Per germline, CDR1 LGHDT and CDR2 YNNKEL (reference sequence). The trim removed 4 bases at V and 9 bases at J, leaving 6 bases unmatched. CDR3 DNA: TGTGCCAGCAGCCTAGACAGGGATGGTTCACCCCTCCACTTT. Amino acid sequence: CASSLDRDGSPLHF.

This clonotype was found many times. The rearrangement uses TRBV13 and TRBJ2-7; TRBD1 matches 7 bases. This CDR3 is 14 amino acids long. The V segment lost 3 bases and the J segment 3 bases; nucleotides outside the gene matches: 5. Germline assignment: CDR1 PRHDT and CDR2 FYEKMQ (reference sequence). CDR3 DNA sequence: TGTGCCAGCAGCTTCGAGGACAGGAGCTACGAGCAGTACTTC. Its protein product is CASSFEDRSYEQYF.

This clonotype has only a few counts. The V call is TRBV28, the J call TRBJ2-3; no definite D call. The germline V gene encodes CDR1 MDHEN and CDR2 SYDVKM. V lost 3 bases to trimming and J lost 0 bases, with 10 bases between them. The CDR3 totals 15 residues. The CDR3 is CASSFPVESTDTQYF. Here the CDR3 DNA reads TGTGCCAGCAGTTTTCCCGTGGAGAGCACAGATACGCAGTATTTT.

This clonotype was seen a handful of times. This chain uses TRBV28 with TRBJ2-5; possibly TRBD1 for D (6 bases). The CDR3 consists of 14 residues. V shed 3 bases and J shed 4 bases, with 12 bases lying between them. Germline V lookup: CDR1 MDHEN, CDR2 SYDVKM. CDR3 protein: CASSFIRGRETQYF. The DNA for the CDR3 is TGTGCCAGCAGTTTTATCAGGGGACGAGAGACCCAGTACTTC.

There are a few counts of this clonotype. The genes are TRBV6-2 or TRBV6-3 and TRBJ2-1; 11 bases map to TRBD2. Unmatched junction bases numbered 5, after V lost 5 bases and J lost 5 bases. CDR1 and CDR2 (germline): MNHEY, SVGEGT. This CDR3 comprises 15 residues. DNA for the CDR3: TGTGCCAGCAGTAAGCTAGCGGGAGGTCACAATGAGCAGTTCTTC. Protein product: CASSKLAGGHNEQFF.

This chain links TRBV5-6 with TRBJ2-5; D remains ambiguous. V shed 2 bases and J shed 5 bases, with 10 bases lying between them. The germline gives CDR1 SGHDT, CDR2 YYEEEE. The CDR3 covers 13 residues. The DNA for the CDR3 is TGTGCCAGCAGCTTACCAACCAGCGAGACCCAGTACTTC. It codes for CASSLPTSETQYF.

The gene calls are TRBV12-3 or TRBV12-4 and TRBJ1-5; tentatively, D is TRBD1 (5 bases). This CDR3 has 12 amino acids. The V and J ends lost 7 bases and 6 bases respectively, with 10 bases between them. The CDR3: CASKRGIQPQHF. The CDR3 coding sequence is TGTGCCAGCAAACGGGGGATTCAGCCCCAGCATTTT.

The chain combines TRBV4-3 with TRBJ2-1, with D perhaps TRBD1 (6 bases). The CDR3 is 13 amino acids. Germline-derived CDR1 and CDR2 are LGHNA and YSLEER. V lost 2 bases, J lost 10 bases, and 12 bases lay in between. CDR3 sequence: CASSQPGGEEQFF. The CDR3 DNA reads as TGCGCCAGCAGCCAACCTGGGGGCGAGGAGCAGTTCTTC.

The chain has TRBV28 and TRBJ2-3; D remains unclear. Germline values: CDR1 MDHEN, CDR2 SYDVKM. The CDR3 contains 12 residues. Trimming shortened V by 7 bases and J by 2 bases, and 7 bases separated the two germline ends. DNA for the CDR3: TGTGCCAGCACCGCCGACACAGATACGCAGTATTTT. Amino acids: CASTADTDTQYF.

This clonotype was seen a few times. The chain is built from TRBV4-2 and TRBJ2-7; the D gene is possibly TRBD1 (5 bases). Per the germline V gene, CDR1 is LGHNA and CDR2 is YNFKEQ. V gave up 1 base and J gave up 1 base, with 11 bases separating them. The CDR3 is 15 residues long. The CDR3 bases are TGTGCCAGCAGCCAAGGCAGGGATGATTCCTACGAGCAGTACTTC. Residues: CASSQGRDDSYEQYF.

The chain links TRBV5-1 to TRBJ2-1; the D gene could be TRBD1 or TRBD2 (5 bases each). Germline V gives CDR1 SGHRS, CDR2 YFSETQ. Trimming stripped 4 bases from V and 9 bases from J, with 17 bases between. The CDR3 consists of 14 residues. The CDR3 coding sequence is TGCGCCAGCAGCGTCGGACGGGGCGTAGGTGAGCAGTTCTTC. This codes for CASSVGRGVGEQFF.

This clonotype has only a few counts. V is TRBV20-1 and J is TRBJ2-4; TRBD1 agrees at 8 bases. Losses at the gene ends were 6 bases for V and 6 bases for J; bases not matched to a gene: 7. This CDR3 has 13 residues. From germline, CDR1 is DFQATT and CDR2 SNEGSKA (reference sequence). The chain's CDR3 is CSALTGQGNIQYF. The CDR3 DNA reads TGCAGTGCCCTTACCGGACAGGGAAACATTCAGTACTTC.

This clonotype was counted only a few times. The J gene is TRBJ2-1, the V gene TRBV24-1; 12 bases line up with TRBD2. The CDR3 sequence is 13 residues long. Per germline, CDR1 KGHDR and CDR2 SFDVKD. The J segment lost 12 bases and the V segment lost 3 bases, leaving 2 bases of the junction unmatched. DNA of the CDR3: TGTGCCACCAGTGATACTAGCGGGAGGAGGCAGTTCTTC. The encoded protein is CATSDTSGRRQFF.

This clonotype turned up a few times. The CDR3 DNA follows: TGTGCCAGCAGTTTCCCCACTCGTCCGACAGATACGCAGTATTTT. Encoded protein: CASSFPTRPTDTQYF. This chain connects TRBV12-3 or TRBV12-4 to TRBJ2-3; D remains unclear. The CDR3 contains 15 residues. The ends were cut back, 3 bases at V and 3 bases at J, with 13 bases in the middle.